Listed below are T cell receptor beta chains from one sample, sequenced in a study of a mutant IDH1 vaccine in newly diagnosed glioma. Some clones are missing from TCRdb's copy, which holds only in-frame ones; the method was immunoSEQ multiplex PCR. The sample shows fewer than 30,000 clones, 65% to 85% of them seen only once. Antigens for these TCRs are unknown. Sequenced material: PBMCs, taken from a glioma patient whose treatment included an IDH1 peptide vaccine. These receptors were collected from a young woman with glioma. Both conserved end residues are part of each CDR3. D genes are given only for firm matches. Clone sizes are given selectively: once, few, many, or a class where the clone is expanded.

. TRBJ2-7 TRBD1 TRBV5-1 TGCGCCAGCAGCCCAACAGGGGGACCTTACGAGCAGTACTTC CASSPTGGPYEQYF
once TRBJ1-1 . TRBV7-9 TGTGCCAGCAGACCAGGGATTTTGAACACTGAAGCTTTCTTT CASRPGILNTEAFF
. TRBJ1-4 . TRBV19 TGTGCCAGCCAACCCAAGGCAACTAATGAAAAACTGTTTTTT CASQPKATNEKLFF
. TRBJ1-4 TRBD1 TRBV19 TGTGCCAGTAGTATTAAGGGACAGGGGAATGAAAAACTGTTTTTT CASSIKGQGNEKLFF
. TRBJ1-4 . TRBV12-5 TGTGCTAGTGGTTTGGCGTTAGGGCCTAATGAAAAACTGTTTTTT CASGLALGPNEKLFF
once TRBJ2-4 TRBD1 TRBV18 TGTGCCAGCTCACGAACGACAGGGGGCCGTGAGAAAAACATTCAGTACTTC CASSRTTGGREKNIQYF
. TRBJ2-1 TRBD2 TRBV4-1 TGCGCCAGCAGCCAAGGAAGACTAGCGGGGGATACAATGAGGCAGTTCTTC CASSQGRLAGDTMRQFF
few TRBJ1-4 . TRBV6-1 TGTGCCAGCGCCAGCCACGACGGAGATAATGAAAAACTGTTTTTT CASASHDGDNEKLFF
. TRBJ1-6 . TRBV14 TGTGCCAGCAGCCTCGGGACCGCAGTGGGCTCACCCCTCCACTTT CASSLGTAVGSPLHF
. TRBJ1-2 TRBD1 TRBV6-5 TGTGCCAGCAGTTACTCGTGGGACAGGGTCGATGGCTACACCTTC CASSYSWDRVDGYTF
. TRBJ2-7 . TRBV5-4 TGTGCCAGCAGGCCAGAACTAGCTAGTCCCTACGAGCAGTACTTC CASRPELASPYEQYF
few TRBJ1-1 . TRBV11-2 TGTGCCAGCAGCTTAGTGGGGGGTGAAGCTTTCTTT CASSLVGGEAFF
. TRBJ2-3 . TRBV27 TGTGCCAGCAGTTTGGAGGCCTTTAGCACAGATACGCAGTATTTT CASSLEAFSTDTQYF
few TRBJ1-2 . TRBV7-2 TGTGCCAGCAGCTTAGGGGAAGAAGCTAACTATGGCTACACCTTC CASSLGEEANYGYTF
. TRBJ2-7 . TRBV4-2 TGTGCCAGCAGCCAAACAAAGATTTCGTACGAGCAGTACTTC CASSQTKISYEQYF
. TRBJ1-6 . TRBV6-1 TGTGCCAGCAGTGAAACGACAGTATCTTCACCCCTCCACTTT CASSETTVSSPLHF
once TRBJ2-7 . TRBV18 TGTGCCAGCTCACCCGGGACGGTGAGCTCCTACGAGCAGTACTTC CASSPGTVSSYEQYF
. TRBJ2-7 . TRBV5-5 TGTGCCAGCAGCAGGGGGTTAATAGACACCTACGAGCAGTACTTC CASSRGLIDTYEQYF
. TRBJ1-5 . TRBV19 TGTGCCAGTAAGGAGGACAAAAGTACTTATAATCAGCCCCAGCATTTT CASKEDKSTYNQPQHF
. TRBJ2-7 . TRBV7-2 TGTGCCAGCAGCTTAGCCGGACGAACCTACGAGCAGTACTTC CASSLAGRTYEQYF
few TRBJ2-3 TRBD1 TRBV4-3 TGCGCCAGCAGCCAAGGTTCCGGGACAGGGTTTGCAGATACGCAGTATTTT CASSQGSGTGFADTQYF
few TRBJ2-1 TRBD1 TRBV7-9 TGTGCCAGCAGCTGGCTGGGGACAGGGTCTCTCAATGAGCAGTTCTTC CASSWLGTGSLNEQFF
. TRBJ1-1 . TRBV7-6 TGTGCCAGCAGCTTGGCGGGGCAGCCGAGGGATGAAGCTTTCTTT CASSLAGQPRDEAFF
. TRBJ1-4 . TRBV7-9 TGTGCCAGCAGCCCAAGTATAAATGAAAAACTGTTTTTT CASSPSINEKLFF
. TRBJ2-2 TRBD2 TRBV9 TGTGCCAGCAGCATAACGGGGGGACCCGGGGAGCTGTTTTTT CASSITGGPGELFF
. TRBJ2-2 . TRBV29-1 TGCAGTGTTGGACAGATGAACACCGGGGAGCTGTTTTTT CSVGQMNTGELFF
. TRBJ1-2 . TRBV19 TGTGCCAGTAGCTCTAGTGGGGGTGGCTACACCTTC CASSSSGGGYTF
few TRBJ1-5 . TRBV15 TGTGCCACCAGCAACGGTAACCAGCCCCAGCATTTT CATSNGNQPQHF
. TRBJ2-1 TRBD1 TRBV19 TGTGCCAGTAGGGGAATCGGGACAGGGGACTACAATGAGCAGTTCTTC CASRGIGTGDYNEQFF
. TRBJ1-3 . TRBV19 TGTGCCAGCTCATGGAACTCTGGAAACACCATATATTTT CASSWNSGNTIYF
. TRBJ2-5 . TRBV7-9 TGTGCCAGCAGCTTAGAGACGGAGACCCAGTACTTC CASSLETETQYF
. TRBJ2-5 TRBD1 TRBV2 TGTGCCAGCCTTTGGGGGCAGGGGGTGGAGACCCAGTACTTC CASLWGQGVETQYF
. TRBJ2-3 TRBD2 TRBV6-5 TGTGCCAGCACTAGCGGGAGAGATACGCAGTATTTT CASTSGRDTQYF
. TRBJ1-2 TRBD1 TRBV7-6 TGTGCCAGCAGCAAGGACAGGGGGCTTGATGGCTACACCTTC CASSKDRGLDGYTF
. TRBJ2-1 . TRBV28 TGTGCCAGCAGGGAGACAGATCAATGGAATGAGCAGTTCTTC CASRETDQWNEQFF
medium-sized TRBJ1-2 . TRBV5-1 TGCGCCAGCAGCGCCCGGTTGCTCGGGTATGGCTACACCTTC CASSARLLGYGYTF
. TRBJ2-7 . TRBV4-1 TGCGCCAGCAGCGAATGGAGTTACCGACCCCAAAATAACTACGAGCAGTACTTC CASSEWSYRPQNNYEQYF
. TRBJ2-5 TRBD1 TRBV28 TGTGCCAGCGGGACAGGGGGAACGGCGGAGACCCAGTACTTC CASGTGGTAETQYF
. TRBJ2-7 . TRBV5-1 TGCGCCAGCAGCCCCCCCAAGGGTTCCTACGAGCAGTACTTC CASSPPKGSYEQYF
. TRBJ2-5 . TRBV12-5 TGTGCTAGTGGTTTGAGCGGCCAAGAGACCCAGTACTTC CASGLSGQETQYF
. TRBJ1-1 . TRBV30 TGTGCCTGGAATCGACCAGGCACTGAAGCTTTCTTT CAWNRPGTEAFF